This is a list of T cell receptor beta chains from one sample in a study of T cell responses to AZD1222 COVID-19 vaccine. Data came from immunoSEQ multiplex PCR; TCRdb stores just in-frame clones and leaves some out. Altogether fewer than 150,000 clones are present, 90% to 95% being singletons, with the ten largest covering more than 2.5%. The sequences come from peripheral blood, collected on day 0 of AZD1222 vaccination. The receptors were gathered from an adult in good health. CDR3s include the opening cysteine and the closing phenylalanine or tryptophan.

v_call,cdr3_length,j_call,cdr3_aa
TRBV14,17,TRBJ2-5,CASSPRLLAGNQETQYF
TRBV7-2,15,TRBJ1-1,CASSPQGARGTEAFF
TRBV19,15,TRBJ1-2,CASSTGHSPNYGYTF
TRBV5-6,15,TRBJ2-7,CASSSFPTGGNEQYF
TRBV7-6,18,TRBJ2-2,CASSLWLAGGITTGELFF
TRBV13,15,TRBJ2-1,CASSLRGTAYNEQFF
TRBV19,15,TRBJ1-1,CASSIEPTVNTEAFF
TRBV14,11,TRBJ1-1,CASSQRNRAFF
TRBV6-5,15,TRBJ1-2,CASSLSRKGAYGYTF
TRBV7-9,15,TRBJ2-5,CASSYGTSGRETQYF
TRBV28,14,TRBJ1-1,CASGNQGSRTEAFF
TRBV5-6,14,TRBJ1-1,CASSPGTGNTEAFF
TRBV20-1,15,TRBJ1-2,CSASPPVNLNYGYTF
TRBV25-1,17,TRBJ2-2,CASSALPTGGSTGELFF
TRBV10-1,13,TRBJ1-4,CASIGQDYEKLFF
TRBV6-5,14,TRBJ1-2,CASSYTDGHYGYTF
TRBV7-6,17,TRBJ1-6,CASSPRDAGTRDSPLHF
TRBV5-4,14,TRBJ2-5,CASSSRDNQETQYF
TRBV7-9,14,TRBJ2-1,CASSSDPRGNEQFF
TRBV7-7,15,TRBJ2-1,CASSLAVAGFNEQFF
TRBV5-1,16,TRBJ2-5,CASSLDSLAGAGTQYF
TRBV10-1,10,TRBJ2-3,CASSEDTQYF
TRBV4-1,14,TRBJ1-5,CASSQERSGQPQHF
TRBV2,14,TRBJ1-1,CASRADRGSTEAFF
TRBV19,13,TRBJ1-5,CASSRDKVQPQHF
TRBV27,14,TRBJ2-1,CASSRRGIYNEQFF
TRBV19,13,TRBJ2-2,CASSIEDTGELFF
TRBV7-3,14,TRBJ1-2,CASSPFDVRGGYTF
TRBV15,12,TRBJ2-2,CATNGRTGELFF
TRBV4-1,20,TRBJ2-5,CASSQDLLYLGTEAKETQYF
TRBV19,14,TRBJ2-7,CASSGPAGVYEQYF
TRBV7-9,15,TRBJ2-5,CASSTAGGGQGTQYF
TRBV7-7,14,TRBJ2-5,CASSLVPTQETQYF
TRBV7-2,16,TRBJ2-7,CASSSRQGTGLDEQYF
TRBV7-2,12,TRBJ2-7,CASSFDWGEQYF
TRBV28,14,TRBJ1-1,CASSTGGGAFEAFF
TRBV6-5,16,TRBJ1-4,CASSYSGRVGGEKLFF
TRBV5-1,12,TRBJ1-2,CASSGTGNGYTF
TRBV28,16,TRBJ2-7,CASSLDRDGLGYEQYF
TRBV28,13,TRBJ2-7,CASSSTGPYEQYF